This T cell receptor (beta chain) was documented in a study of siplizumab effects on memory and regulatory T cells. Investigators obtained sequences from unstimulated naive, memory, effector memory and TEMRA subsets in a few donor pairs. A remark on this clone: Antigen specificity is unknown.

The ends were cut back, 2 bases at V and 3 bases at J, with 11 bases in the middle. Germline values: CDR1 SNHLY, CDR2 FYNNEI. The CDR3 loop spans 15 amino acids. Overall study findings and caveats: Contribution to the alloresponse seemed major for naive T cells, which also seemed more diverse than memory cells.

Produced via immunoSEQ multiplex PCR; TCRdb's table is partial and in-frame only. The sample yields some 53,000 clones, approximately 97% seen once. The sample taken for sequencing was naive CD4+ T cells sorted from blood. The clonotype was recovered from a human donor in good health. V is TRBV2 and J is TRBJ1-5; D perhaps matches TRBD1 (5 bases). DNA for the CDR3: TGTGCCAGCAGTGAAAACCGACAGCCCAATCAGCCCCAGCATTTT. Translation: CASSENRQPNQPQHF.